Listed below are T cell receptor beta chains from one sample, sequenced in a study of T cells in Graves' hyperthyroidism and ophthalmopathy. TCRdb reprocessed the multiplex PCR reads with MiXCR, giving one entry per CDR3 protein. Altogether over 500,000 distinct CDR3 sequences are present, approximately 14% being singletons, with the ten largest covering 11% to 15%. Sample: blood. These TCRs come from a woman in her thirties or forties with Graves' hyperthyroidism. The conserved cysteine and the conserved F or W are not part of the CDR3 here. Each record gives: V gene, CDR3 protein.

V: TRBV6-1; CDR3: ASSARDRGSGELF
V: TRBV19; CDR3: ASSPHPAGDTQY
V: TRBV13; CDR3: ASSPETGGADTQY
V: TRBV20-1; CDR3: SARGGRTNTEAF
V: TRBV7-9; CDR3: ASSRYRGSNTEAF
V: TRBV20-1; CDR3: SARVLTGELF
V: TRBV4-1; CDR3: ASSQLTGGAGSYEQY
V: TRBV19; CDR3: ASTPLGTAEAF
V: TRBV5-1; CDR3: ASSSRLNTGELF
V: TRBV20-1; CDR3: SARVFGTSGSYEQY
V: TRBV5-6; CDR3: ASSTFIADAYNEQF
V: TRBV20-1; CDR3: SARVINEQF
V: TRBV7-9; CDR3: ASSLGQGWATNTGDEQF
V: TRBV20-1; CDR3: SADPGLASNTGELF
V: TRBV28; CDR3: ASSVQGAYQPQH
V: TRBV6-1; CDR3: ASSDLAGSQNEQF
V: TRBV13; CDR3: ASSLYSLGQYTGELF
V: TRBV28; CDR3: ASSSQVANTEAF
V: TRBV2; CDR3: ASSANFRNMNIQY
V: TRBV9; CDR3: ASTAIAGAYEQY
V: TRBV29-1; CDR3: SVEADNENTEAF
V: TRBV20-1; CDR3: SARTASNQPQH
V: TRBV5-6; CDR3: ASSLTGRPEAF
V: TRBV7-3; CDR3: ASSLAANNEQF
V: TRBV5-1; CDR3: ASRYGPGGQETQY
V: TRBV20-1; CDR3: SARVGQGGVNTEAF
V: TRBV7-2; CDR3: ASSITGVNTEAF
V: TRBV11-2; CDR3: ASSLDPQSTGELF
V: TRBV28; CDR3: ASISGYEQY
V: TRBV6-1; CDR3: ASSAQTGNPLGNTIY
V: TRBV28; CDR3: ASSVQGYEQY
V: TRBV20-1; CDR3: SASSGNSYNEQF
V: TRBV27; CDR3: ASSFKGQGAPLH
V: TRBV5-1; CDR3: ASSLGQRPYEQY
V: TRBV3-1; CDR3: ASSQGFGNTEAF
V: TRBV12-3/TRBV12-4; CDR3: ASSFRQGSYSPLH
V: TRBV20-1; CDR3: SASGRLNTEAF
V: TRBV5-1; CDR3: ASSFGQGAGGELF
V: TRBV7-9; CDR3: ASSFLAGAANEQF
V: TRBV5-1; CDR3: ASSLGQGVWEQY
V: TRBV19; CDR3: ASSGRARETQY
V: TRBV28; CDR3: ASSLARESYNEQF
V: TRBV11-2; CDR3: ASSVWTSGTDTQY
V: TRBV29-1; CDR3: SVEGGQGPSTEAF
V: TRBV6-1; CDR3: ASLGLITDTQY
V: TRBV28; CDR3: ASSPMGQGDIDTQY